These 22 T cell receptor beta chains originate from one sample sequenced in a study of cytomegalovirus exposure and HLA in healthy donors. PCR used 60 Vbeta primers and 13 Jbeta primers. Profiling relied on immunoSEQ multiplex PCR, and the TCRdb table lists in-frame clones only, not all of them. The top ten clones hold around 3.5% of a sample with 93,000 or so clones, roughly 66% of them seen once. Source material: PBMCs. The receptors originated from a woman aged 45 to 65 in good health and CMV-seronegative.

This clone has only a few counts. The CDR3 bases are TGCGCCAGCAGCTTGGGGGGAGGAAATAACTATGGCTACACCTTC. Protein sequence: CASSLGGGNNYGYTF. The rearrangement joins TRBV5-1 to TRBJ1-2; no clear D gene. The ends were cut back, 0 bases at V and 1 base at J, with 10 bases in the middle. Germline V gene data show CDR1 as SGHRS and CDR2 as YFSETQ. The CDR3 length is 15 residues.

This clone was found a few times. The chain carries TRBV5-4 and TRBJ2-1, with 10 bases identical to TRBD1. CDR1 is SGHNT, CDR2 YYREEE, per germline (reference sequence). This CDR3 is built from 16 residues. The junction had 8 bases not matched to a gene; V was cut back by 8 bases and J by 0 bases. CDR3 in amino acids: CASHRQGAISYNEQFF. The CDR3, as DNA: TGTGCCAGTCATAGACAGGGGGCTATCTCCTACAATGAGCAGTTCTTC.

J is TRBJ1-2 and V is TRBV12-5; possible D gene TRBD1, 5 bases. Germline lookup yields CDR1 LGHNT and CDR2 FRNRAP. The V end was cut by 6 bases, the J end by 2 bases, with 22 bases between. This CDR3 region has 17 residues. CDR3 loop: CASGPGGYLGRNYGYTF. Here the CDR3 DNA reads TGTGCTAGTGGACCGGGCGGCTACCTGGGGCGAAACTATGGCTACACCTTC.

Worth noting for this clone: The same CDR3 also results from other DNA sequences found in this sample. This sequence joins TRBV5-4 and TRBJ2-5, with 7 positions matching TRBD1. Germline CDR1 reads SGHNT; CDR2 reads YYREEE (reference sequence). V dropped 4 bases and J dropped 3; count of bases not matched to a gene: 3. This CDR3 has 13 amino acids. The CDR3 nucleotides read TGTGCCAGCAGCCCGGGGACAGAAGAGACCCAGTACTTC. Encoded protein: CASSPGTEETQYF.

This clone has just a few counts. The J gene is TRBJ1-2, the V gene TRBV5-4; D is perhaps TRBD1 (5 bases). V was shortened by 2 bases and J by 8 bases, with 13 bases between the two germline ends. The germline V gene encodes CDR1 SGHNT and CDR2 YYREEE (reference sequence). The CDR3 contains 13 residues. This CDR3 reads CASSFLGAMGYTF. CDR3 sequence (DNA): TGTGCCAGCAGCTTCTTAGGGGCTATGGGCTACACCTTC.

V is TRBV18 and J is TRBJ1-3; D may be TRBD1 (5 bases). Trimming removed 3 bases from V and 0 bases from J, with 15 bases in between. Germline V lookup: CDR1 KGHSH, CDR2 LQKENI. This CDR3 contains 17 residues. The CDR3 reads CASSPRQFSYSGNTIYF. CDR3 nucleotides: TGTGCCAGCTCACCTCGACAGTTCTCCTACTCTGGAAACACCATATATTTT. The full variable domain, rest sourced from reference TRBV18 and TRBJ1-3, is NAGVMQNPRHLVRRRGQEARLRCSPMKGHSHVYWYRQLPEEGLKFMVYLQKENIIDESGMPKERFSAEFPKEGPSILRIQQVVRGDSAAYFCASSPRQFSYSGNTIYFGEGSWLTVV.

This clone was counted only a few times. This chain uses TRBV6-6 with TRBJ2-7; TRBD2 agrees at 10 bases. Germline trimming cut 5 bases from V and 6 bases from J; bases unmatched to any gene: 10. The CDR3 is 15 amino acids. Germline V gives CDR1 MNHNY, CDR2 SVGAGI (reference sequence). The CDR3 region has the DNA TGTGCCAGCAGTCAGACTACTAGCGGGGTTAGCGAGCAGTACTTC. Encoded protein: CASSQTTSGVSEQYF.

As regards this clone: Other DNA sequences within the sample encode an identical CDR3. This rearrangement joins TRBV7-2 to TRBJ2-5, with a weak D call TRBD2 (5 bases). Germline-derived CDR1 and CDR2 are SGHTA and FQGNSA. CDR3 size: 12 residues. With 5 bases removed from V and 5 bases from J, the gap between germline ends came to 9 bases. CDR3 sequence reads: CASSPTGETQYF. The CDR3 nucleotides read TGTGCCAGCAGCCCGACGGGGGAGACCCAGTACTTC.

About this clone itself: The sample holds other DNA sequences that translate to the same CDR3. The chain combines TRBV2 with TRBJ2-3, with 7 bases identical to TRBD1. The ends lost 6 bases at V and 0 bases at J; junction bases unmatched: 6. CDR1 and CDR2 (germline): SNHLY, FYNNEI. The CDR3 covers 15 residues. CDR3 nucleotide sequence: TGTGCCAGCAGCGAACAGGGGTCTAGCACAGATACGCAGTATTTT. Translation: CASSEQGSSTDTQYF.

J is TRBJ1-6 and V is TRBV5-4; 8 bases match TRBD1. Trimming took 3 bases from V and 9 from J; bases not matched to a gene: 11. The CDR3 extends over 16 amino acids. CDR1 is SGHNT and CDR2 is YYREEE in the germline V gene (reference sequence). CDR3 sequence reads: CASSSSTSDRGSPLHF. As DNA, the CDR3 is TGTGCCAGCAGCTCATCCACCAGTGACAGGGGTTCACCCCTCCACTTT.

This clone has just one count. This chain links TRBV6-5 with TRBJ1-1; 9 bases are a match to TRBD1. Germline assignment: CDR1 MNHEY and CDR2 SVGAGI. The V segment lost 8 bases and the J segment 5 bases; nucleotides outside the gene matches: 6. This CDR3 region has 13 residues. The CDR3 loop is CASGQGRGTEAFF. DNA for the CDR3: TGTGCCAGCGGACAGGGGAGGGGAACTGAAGCTTTCTTT.

The chain is built from TRBV19 and TRBJ2-7, with 8 positions matching TRBD1. Germline V gives CDR1 LNHDA, CDR2 SQIVND (reference sequence). V shed 3 bases and J 4 bases; nucleotides not matched to a gene: 5. The CDR3 extends over 14 amino acids. CDR3 sequence (DNA): TGTGCCAGTAGTATGACTCAGGGGGCTTACGAGCAGTACTTC. This codes for CASSMTQGAYEQYF.

The genes are TRBV6-6 and TRBJ2-3; TRBD2 aligns across 11 bases. Germline-derived CDR1 and CDR2 are MNHNY and SVGAGI (reference sequence). The CDR3 runs 15 residues. J was trimmed by 3 bases and V by 6 bases; bases with no gene match: 5. CDR3 amino acids: CASSFSGGGTDTQYF. The CDR3 bases are TGTGCCAGCAGCTTTAGCGGGGGGGGGACAGATACGCAGTATTTT.

The chain links TRBV19 to TRBJ2-7; 10 bases are shared with TRBD1. The CDR3 is made up of 13 amino acids. After removal of 8 bases from V and 0 bases from J, the junction contained 1 base not matched to a gene. Germline V gene lookup returns CDR1 LNHDA and CDR2 SQIVND (reference sequence). CDR3 amino acids: CASGTGVSYEQYF. The CDR3 nucleotides read TGTGCCAGTGGGACAGGGGTCTCCTACGAGCAGTACTTC.

The chain carries TRBV5-1 and TRBJ2-3, with D uncertain. CDR1 and CDR2 (germline): SGHRS, YFSETQ. The CDR3 contains 15 residues. The V end lost 0 bases, the J end lost 2 bases, and 10 bases lay between the germline ends. The CDR3 bases are TGCGCCAGCAGCTTGGGCAGAACTAACACAGATACGCAGTATTTT. It encodes CASSLGRTNTDTQYF. Full variable domain (outside the CDR3, taken from reference TRBV5-1 and TRBJ2-3): KAGVTQTPRYLIKTRGQQVTLSCSPISGHRSVSWYQQTPGQGLQFLFEYFSETQRNKGNFPGRFSGRQFSNSRSEMNVSTLELGDSALYLCASSLGRTNTDTQYFGPGTRLTVL.

There are a few counts of this clone. The chain has TRBV5-6 and TRBJ2-6, with D possibly TRBD1 on 6 matching bases. The CDR3 contains 15 residues. Germline V CDR1 and CDR2: SGHDT, YYEEEE. Trimming stripped 3 bases from V and 2 bases from J, with 9 bases between. CDR3 coding DNA: TGTGCCAGCAGCTCCAGGGGCGCTGGGGCCAACGTCCTGACTTTC. It codes for CASSSRGAGANVLTF.

The chain joins TRBV4-1 to TRBJ1-6; D gene ambiguous. This CDR3 spans 13 amino acids. V was trimmed by 1 base and J by 9 bases, leaving 7 bases between them. CDR1 is MGHRA, CDR2 YSYEKL, per germline. CDR3 region: CASSQATGSPLHF. Written as DNA, the CDR3 is TGCGCCAGCAGCCAAGCCACGGGTTCACCCCTCCACTTT.

This clone was counted between two and nine times. J is TRBJ2-5 and V is TRBV4-3, with 7 bases identical to TRBD1. The V segment lost 0 bases and the J segment 2 bases; nucleotides outside the gene matches: 3. CDR3 length equals 15 residues. From germline, CDR1 is LGHNA and CDR2 YSLEER. CDR3 in DNA: TGCGCCAGCAGCCAAGATTTGGACAGGCAAGAGACCCAGTACTTC. This gives the protein CASSQDLDRQETQYF.

This sequence joins TRBV7-3 and TRBJ2-7, with 9 nucleotides matching TRBD1. CDR3 length equals 15 residues. Trimming took 5 bases from V and 0 from J; bases not matched to a gene: 5. Germline CDR1 is SGHTA and CDR2 is FQGTGA. As DNA, the CDR3 is TGTGCCAGCAGCCAAGGGACAGGGAGCTCCTACGAGCAGTACTTC. Its translation is CASSQGTGSSYEQYF.

The chain recombines TRBV28 with TRBJ1-1, with a weak D call TRBD1 (5 bases). CDR1 and CDR2 from the germline V gene are MDHEN and SYDVKM. The V and J ends lost 4 bases and 7 bases respectively, with 10 bases between them. This CDR3 comprises 12 residues. CDR3 sequence reads: CASSSQGFEAFF. CDR3 sequence (DNA): TGTGCCAGCAGTTCCCAGGGTTTTGAAGCTTTCTTT.

The J gene is TRBJ2-3, the V gene TRBV4-1, with 7 bases that match TRBD1. The V gene end was trimmed by 3 bases and the J gene end by 5 bases; junction bases not matched to a gene: 11. CDR3 length equals 16 residues. Per the germline V gene, CDR1 is MGHRA and CDR2 is YSYEKL. The CDR3 DNA is TGCGCCAGCAGCCAGCCCCGACAGGGAAGAGGAGATACGCAGTATTTT. Encoded protein: CASSQPRQGRGDTQYF.

V and J are TRBV5-4 and TRBJ2-4; weak D call: TRBD2 (6 bases). V gave up 4 bases and J gave up 7 bases, with 18 bases separating them. This CDR3 is built from 15 residues. CDR1 is SGHNT, CDR2 YYREEE, per germline (reference sequence). CDR3 in amino acids: CASSLSAERGNIQYF. CDR3 DNA sequence: TGTGCCAGCAGCCTTAGCGCCGAACGGGGGAACATTCAGTACTTC.